This T cell receptor beta chain came from a study of CD4 T cells in relation to SARS-CoV-2 and coronaviruses (dated by TCRdb to 2020 to 2023). In terms of the full investigation: The ViraFEST assay cultured PBMCs with antigen for nine to ten days, then sequenced TCR beta CDR3s to find antigen-specific clonal expansions. An HIV-1 Nef peptide pool or a no-peptide culture served as the negative reference condition. HLA restriction was mapped for shared crossreactive spike epitopes using patient-derived lymphoblastoid cell lines. The study assessed, at the TCR clonotype level, memory CD4+ T cell crossreactivity between SARS-CoV-2 and common cold coronavirus spike proteins. The Adaptive Biotechnologies TCR-sequencing kit was used to sequence samples from a few pre-COVID donors and the naive versus memory experiments, whereas other data were Illumina-based. A different TCR-beta assay, based on Illumina, was used to sequence expansion assays from other donors in the study.

Worth noting for this clone: The antigen it binds to is not known. Base qualities are not recorded, but no much larger clone differs from it by a single base.

CD4+ T cells from unexposed donors were collected before the COVID-19 pandemic (2011-2018). After more than 9 days of culture, CD4+ T cells were isolated with the EasySep CD4+ T cell isolation kit. Unexposed donor CD4+ T cells were tested for reactivity to SARS-CoV-2 S and N and four common cold coronavirus spike pools, as cell number allowed. PBMCs were cultured at roughly 2.2 million per well in IMDM supplemented with around 5% human AB serum and around 9.2 IU/ml IL-2. Half of the culture medium was replaced with fresh IL-2-containing medium on days 3 and 7. Each peptide culture condition was generally run in triplicate replicate wells. Leukapheresis product for the unexposed donors was purchased commercially. Ficoll-Paque PLUS gradient centrifugation was used to isolate PBMCs from leukapheresis product or whole blood. PBMCs were either cryopreserved at -140°C or used fresh in the expansion assay. The QIAamp Micro DNA Kit was used to extract genomic DNA from the CD4+ T cells.

V lost 2 bases and J lost 7 bases; the stretch between them is 16 bases long. Taken from the germline V gene, the CDR1 and CDR2 loops are MNHEY and SVGAGI. The CDR3 contains 15 residues, cysteine and phenylalanine counted. Left in the record is the CDR3 DNA by itself, 45 bases read in frame from the first base. The paper as a whole reports these results and caveats: Significantly weaker SARS-CoV-2-driven expansion was shown by crossreactive clones than by monoreactive clones, consistent with antigenic imprinting. Pre-pandemic and post-infection samples were not both contributed by any donor, so tracing of the source of pre-existing responses was limited. Memory CD4+ clonotypes crossrecognizing SARS-CoV-2 and at least one common cold coronavirus spike were found in approximately 60% of donors. Crossreactivity analysis centred on spike protein, so crossreactivity against other viral proteins was not assessed. The study was limited by small numbers of patients and tested TCRs.

Libraries came from the immunoSEQ multiplex PCR assay. For the original study's pipeline: During preprocessing, nonproductive sequences were discarded, as were any CDR3s that did not begin with C, did not end with F or W, or were shorter than 7 amino acids. The MANAFEST web app was used to call antigen-specific clonotypes on the basis of expansion compared with the reference and with other culture wells. A clone counted as positive if significantly expanded in 2 of 3 replicate wells versus the reference culture at FDR below 0.05. For a clone to be considered positive, significant expansion relative to all other tandem wells and an odds ratio above 5 were also required. CDR3 homology was measured as pairwise Levenshtein distance, computed with the stringdist R package after trimming three terminal residues from each end. Drawn from immuneACCESS, this table holds only the in-frame rearrangements with V and J called that TCRdb kept. Clones are partly lost; checked studies trace under half to an unresolved V gene and leave the rest unexplained. The V and J calls and clone size were taken over from that table, and D and trimming were inferred from the DNA. Recorded for this sample are about 28,000 clones; 74% of them occurred a single time. Of the sample, 20% to 25% falls within the top ten clones.

The sample comprised CD4+ T cells from PBMCs, cultured in vitro. This TCR was recovered from a human donor in good health. Recombination linked TRBV6-5 to TRBJ2-3; TRBD2 is perhaps the D gene, given 6 matching bases. The CDR3 reads as follows: CASSYEGRGGNTQYF. The DNA reads as follows: TGTGCCAGCAGTTACGAGGGACGGGGCGGGAATACGCAGTATTTT.